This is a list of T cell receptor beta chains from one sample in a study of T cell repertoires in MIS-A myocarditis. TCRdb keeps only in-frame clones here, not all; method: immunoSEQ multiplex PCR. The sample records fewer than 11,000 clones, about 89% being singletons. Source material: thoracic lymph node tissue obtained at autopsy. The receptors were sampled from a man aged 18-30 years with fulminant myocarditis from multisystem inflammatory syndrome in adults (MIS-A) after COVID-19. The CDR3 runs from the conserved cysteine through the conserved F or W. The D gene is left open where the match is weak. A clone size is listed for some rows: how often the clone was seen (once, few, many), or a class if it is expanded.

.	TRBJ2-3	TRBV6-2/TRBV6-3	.	TGTGCCAGCCGCCCCGGGACTTTGGACACAGATACGCAGTATTTT	CASRPGTLDTDTQYF
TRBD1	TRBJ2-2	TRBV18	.	TGTGCCAGCTCACCAACCCTAATAGGAGGACAGGGGCGAAAAGACACCGGGGAGCTGTTTTTT	CASSPTLIGGQGRKDTGELFF
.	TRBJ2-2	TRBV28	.	TGTGCCAGCAGTTCCCGAGGGAACACCGGGGAGCTGTTTTTT	CASSSRGNTGELFF
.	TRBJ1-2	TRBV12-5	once	TGTGCTAGTGGTACACAGGGAGGGTATGGCTACACCTTC	CASGTQGGYGYTF
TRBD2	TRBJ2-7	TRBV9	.	TGTGCCAGCAGCGTAGGGAGCGGGAGCTACGAGCAGTACTTC	CASSVGSGSYEQYF
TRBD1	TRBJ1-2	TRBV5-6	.	TGTGCCAGCAGCATAGGACAGGGGGCGAACTATGGCTACACCTTC	CASSIGQGANYGYTF
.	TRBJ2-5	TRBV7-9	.	TGTGCCAGCAGCTTGGAACACACAGCGGAACGAGAGACCCAGTACTTC	CASSLEHTAERETQYF
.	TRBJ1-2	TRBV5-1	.	TGCGCCAGCAGCTTGTGGGGGGATGGCTACACCTTC	CASSLWGDGYTF
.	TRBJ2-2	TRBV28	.	TGTGCCAGCAGTTTATCTGCTGGGGAGCTGTTTTTT	CASSLSAGELFF
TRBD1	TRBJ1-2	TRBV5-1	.	TGCGCCAGCAGTCACCACCGGGACAGGGGGCCAGTTGGGTATGGCTACACCTTC	CASSHHRDRGPVGYGYTF
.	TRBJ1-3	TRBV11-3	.	TGTGCCAGCAGCTTAGGTCGTGGAAACACCATATATTTT	CASSLGRGNTIYF
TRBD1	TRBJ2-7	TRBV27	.	TGTGCCAGCAGTTTATCTATAAGGGGGACAGGGGAAGGAAAAGGAGGCGAGCAGTACTTC	CASSLSIRGTGEGKGGEQYF
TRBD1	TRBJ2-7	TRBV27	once	TGTGCCAGCAGTCTCTCCGGGACAGGGGGCTCCTACGAGCAGTACTTC	CASSLSGTGGSYEQYF
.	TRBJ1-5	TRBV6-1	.	TGTGCCAGCAGTGAAGGGACATCCTTAGGTCAGCCCCAGCATTTT	CASSEGTSLGQPQHF
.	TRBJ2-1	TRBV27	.	TGTGCCAGCAGTCCCTTAGCGTCCCGAGGGGGAAATGAGCAGTTCTTC	CASSPLASRGGNEQFF
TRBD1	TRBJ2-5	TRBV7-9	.	TGTGCCAGCAGCTTAGCGTATGACAGGGAAGAGACCCAGTACTTC	CASSLAYDREETQYF
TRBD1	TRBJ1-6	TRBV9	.	TGTGCCAGCAGCGTACGGGACAGGGGTATGGATAATTCACCCCTCCACTTT	CASSVRDRGMDNSPLHF
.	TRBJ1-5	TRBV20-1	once	TGCAGTGCTAGTTTGAAGGTAGGGCAGCCCCAGCATTTT	CSASLKVGQPQHF
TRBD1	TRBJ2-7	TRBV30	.	TGTGCCTGGAGTAGGGGGCGGCGGTCTGACTACGAGCAGTACTTC	CAWSRGRRSDYEQYF
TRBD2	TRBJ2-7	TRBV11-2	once	TGTGCCAGCAGTTTGACTAGCGGTGACACCTACGAGCAGTACTTC	CASSLTSGDTYEQYF
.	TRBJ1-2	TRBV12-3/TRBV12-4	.	TGTGCCAGCAGTTTAGGGATATTAGGTGGCTACACCTTC	CASSLGILGGYTF
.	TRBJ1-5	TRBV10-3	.	TGTGCCATCAGTGCGGGGGGGAATCAGCCCCAGCATTTT	CAISAGGNQPQHF
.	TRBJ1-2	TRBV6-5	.	TGTGCCAGCAGCGACTACGGATTCTATGGCTACACCTTC	CASSDYGFYGYTF
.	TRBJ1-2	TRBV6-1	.	TGTGCCAGCAGTGAAGCGGGTACCAGGAGCGGCTACACCTTC	CASSEAGTRSGYTF
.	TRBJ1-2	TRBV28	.	TGTGCCAGCAGTGCACAGGGAGATGGCTACACCTTC	CASSAQGDGYTF
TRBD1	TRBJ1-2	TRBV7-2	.	TGTGCCAGCACCCTAGGGACAGGGGAATACGCCGACTACACCTTC	CASTLGTGEYADYTF
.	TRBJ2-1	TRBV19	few	TGTGCCAGTAGTATATCCGGGGTACCCGAGCAGTTCTTC	CASSISGVPEQFF
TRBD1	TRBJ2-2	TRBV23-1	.	TGCGCCAGCAGTCAAGTGCGACCAAGCCGGGACAGGGGGCATCCCGAAATGACCGGGGAGCTGTTTTTT	CASSQVRPSRDRGHPEMTGELFF
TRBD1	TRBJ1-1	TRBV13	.	TGTGCCAGCAGCTTAGGGGACAGGGGCGGGGCTGAAGCTTTCTTT	CASSLGDRGGAEAFF
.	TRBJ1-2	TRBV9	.	TGTGCCAGTGGAGGGACCGGTGGCTACACCTTC	CASGGTGGYTF
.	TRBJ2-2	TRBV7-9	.	TGTGCCAGCAGCTTGGCGGACTATAACACCGGGGAGCTGTTTTTT	CASSLADYNTGELFF
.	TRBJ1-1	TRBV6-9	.	TGTGCCAGCAGCCCGGGGCCGGGAAACTCTCTGGAAGCTTTCTTT	CASSPGPGNSLEAFF
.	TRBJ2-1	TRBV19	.	TGTGCCAGTAGCCCCCGGGGGTGGAACAATGAGCAGTTCTTC	CASSPRGWNNEQFF
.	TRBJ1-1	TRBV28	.	TGTGCCAGCAGGCGGGGGGTCGGGGCGATAAACACTGAAGCTTTCTTT	CASRRGVGAINTEAFF
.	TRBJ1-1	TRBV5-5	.	TGTGCCAGCAGCTTGGGTGTCAGGCGGAACACTGAAGCTTTCTTT	CASSLGVRRNTEAFF
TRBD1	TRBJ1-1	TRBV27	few	TGTGCCAGCAGTCCACTTACAGGGGGGGGCACTGAAGCTTTCTTT	CASSPLTGGGTEAFF
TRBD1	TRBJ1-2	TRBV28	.	TGTGCCAGCAGGACAGGGATTTCTTATGGCTACACCTTC	CASRTGISYGYTF
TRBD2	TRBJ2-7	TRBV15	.	TGTGCCACCAGCATGCGGGGGGCCTACGAGCAGTACTTC	CATSMRGAYEQYF
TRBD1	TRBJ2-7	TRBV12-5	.	TGTGCTAGTGGTTATGGGACCCTCGGGACAGGAGGGGGATACGAGCAGTACTTC	CASGYGTLGTGGGYEQYF
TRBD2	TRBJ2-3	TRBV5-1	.	TGCGCCAGCAGCTTTTGGACTAGCGGGAGGTCTCGCACAGATACGCAGTATTTT	CASSFWTSGRSRTDTQYF
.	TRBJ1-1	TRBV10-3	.	TGTGCCATCGCTGAGAATTTAAGGCACACTGAAGCTTTCTTT	CAIAENLRHTEAFF
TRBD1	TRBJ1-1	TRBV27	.	TGTGCCAGCAGTTCCAGGGGGCAGGGGAACACTGAAGCTTTCTTT	CASSSRGQGNTEAFF
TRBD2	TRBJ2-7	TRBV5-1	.	TGCGCCAGCAGCTTGGTCGAGGGAGGGCCCTACGAGCAGTACTTC	CASSLVEGGPYEQYF
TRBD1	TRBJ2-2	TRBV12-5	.	TGTGCTAGTGGTACCCAGGGGGTCGGGGAGCTGTTTTTT	CASGTQGVGELFF
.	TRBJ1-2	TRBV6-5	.	TGTGCCAGCAGCGCCCCGGGTAACTATGGCTACACCTTC	CASSAPGNYGYTF
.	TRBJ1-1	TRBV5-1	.	TGCGCCAGCAGCTTGACAGGGACTCACACTGAAGCTTTCTTT	CASSLTGTHTEAFF
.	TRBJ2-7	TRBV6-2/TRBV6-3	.	TGTGCCAGCAGTTTGGCAGGGTCCTACGAGCAGTACTTC	CASSLAGSYEQYF
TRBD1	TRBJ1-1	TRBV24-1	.	TGTGCCACCCGTCGGACAGGGGGCACTGAAGCTTTCTTT	CATRRTGGTEAFF
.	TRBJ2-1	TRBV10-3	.	TGTGCCATCAGTGAGCCCCCCCACGATGAGCAGTTCTTC	CAISEPPHDEQFF
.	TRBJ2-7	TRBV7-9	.	TGTGCCAGCAGCCCGGCCCAAGGGGTCAGCAACTCCCCCTCCTACGAGCAGTACTTC	CASSPAQGVSNSPSYEQYF